Sequencing of this T cell receptor (beta chain) was carried out in a study of CXCR3-negative and CXCR3-positive naive CD8 T cells. Study observations and caveats: Naive CXCR3-negative cells resembled naive CXCR3-positive cells in TRBV-TRBJ usage; memory cells differed. Relative to CXCR3-negative naive cells, CXCR3-positive naive cells had more hydrophobic TRB CDR3s.

Notes on this clonotype: Its antigen is still unknown.

UMI labels and 5' RACE were used to prepare the TRB cDNA libraries. From its re-call of the 5' RACE reads, TCRdb lists each CDR3 protein once, without DNA. The sample includes about 150,000 distinct CDR3 sequences. This CDR3 contains 12 residues. Germline V gives CDR1 SGHDN, CDR2 FVKESK. The V and J genes are TRBV14 and TRBJ2-1; with no DNA, the TCRdb D assignment of TRBD1 cannot be verified. The sample taken for sequencing was naive CXCR3+ CD8+ T cells from blood. The subset: CD45RO-CCR7+CD27+CD95- naive CD8+ T cells expressing CXCR3 (TNR3+). This receptor was identified in a human donor in good health. Some clones in this sample may be carry-over from other donors' samples. The CDR3 loop is CASSQPGGEQFF.